These 21 T cell receptor beta chains were all obtained from the same sample, sequenced in a study of shared clonotypes between healthy human individuals. Using immunoSEQ multiplex PCR, the repertoire was profiled, and TCRdb retains in-frame clones only, with some absent. The sample contains about 480,000 clones, 79% of which appear only once. The sample consisted of PBMCs. The source of these receptors is a woman aged 40 to 50 in good health. Some clones in this sample may be carry-over from other donors' samples.

The rearrangement uses TRBV28 and TRBJ1-4; D may be TRBD1 (5 bases). The V end lost 4 bases, the J end lost 8 bases, and 17 bases lay between the germline ends. This CDR3 is built from 15 residues. In germline, CDR1 is MDHEN, CDR2 SYDVKM. CDR3 residues: CASSSADRLREKLFF. CDR3 DNA sequence: TGTGCCAGCAGTTCTGCTGACAGACTAAGAGAAAAACTGTTTTTT. Using reference TRBV28 and TRBJ1-4 for the parts outside the CDR3, the full variable domain is DVKVTQSSRYLVKRTGEKVFLECVQDMDHENMFWYRQDPGLGLRLIYFSYDVKMKEKGDIPEGYSVSREKKERFSLILESASTNQTSMYLCASSSADRLREKLFFGSGTQLSVL.

This clone showed up just a few times. This sequence joins TRBV29-1 and TRBJ1-5; D unresolved. The V gene's germline CDR1 is SQVTM and CDR2 ANQGSEA. The V gene lost 5 bases and the J gene lost 1 base, with 6 bases spanning the gap. There are 12 residues in the CDR3. The CDR3 spells CSVKDSNQPQHF. The CDR3 DNA reads as TGCAGCGTTAAGGACAGCAATCAGCCCCAGCATTTT.

The genes are TRBV7-2 and TRBJ2-5; possibly TRBD2 for D (6 bases). The length of the CDR3 is 14 residues. Germline V CDR1 and CDR2: SGHTA, FQGNSA. Trimming cost V 5 bases and J 5 bases, with 15 bases left between them. The chain's CDR3 is CASSPGSVRETQYF. The CDR3 nucleotides are TGTGCCAGCAGCCCCGGGAGTGTTCGGGAGACCCAGTACTTC.

This rearrangement joins TRBV13 to TRBJ2-1, with D possibly matching TRBD2 (5 bases). Per the germline V gene, CDR1 is PRHDT and CDR2 is FYEKMQ (reference sequence). The CDR3 sequence is 15 residues long. V gave up 6 bases and J gave up 7 bases, with 19 bases separating them. CDR3 DNA sequence: TGTGCCAGCAGTCGAAGCGGATTCCCCCAGAATGAGCAGTTCTTC. It encodes CASSRSGFPQNEQFF. Looking up the rest from reference TRBV13 and TRBJ2-1 gives the full variable domain: AAGVIQSPRHLIKEKRETATLKCYPIPRHDTVYWYQQGPGQDPQFLISFYEKMQSDKGSIPDRFSAQQFSDYHSELNMSSLELGDSALYFCASSRSGFPQNEQFFGPGTRLTVL.

The CDR3 is CAWLSSYNSPLHF. The CDR3 coding sequence is TGTGCCTGGCTAAGCTCCTATAATTCACCCCTCCACTTT. This rearrangement joins TRBV30 to TRBJ1-6, with no clear D. Germline V gives CDR1 GTSNPN, CDR2 SVGIG (reference sequence). The ends were cut back, 5 bases at V and 0 bases at J, with 5 bases in the middle. The CDR3 consists of 13 residues.

V is TRBV4-1 and J is TRBJ1-2; D might be TRBD1 (6 bases). V lost 6 bases, J lost 7 bases, and 24 bases lay in between. The CDR3 covers 16 residues. Germline V gene sequence: CDR1 MGHRA, CDR2 YSYEKL. DNA for the CDR3: TGCGCCAGCAGACGATCACCCGTAATTACAGGGTCTGGCTACACCTTC. Protein: CASRRSPVITGSGYTF.

The gene calls are TRBV19 and TRBJ2-1; 7 bases are shared with TRBD2. Germline CDR1 is LNHDA and CDR2 is SQIVND (reference sequence). V was clipped by 7 bases and J by 0 bases; unmatched bases: 6. The CDR3 covers 15 residues. The CDR3 loop reads CASNGRRGSYNEQFF. CDR3 DNA: TGTGCCAGTAACGGGAGGAGGGGCTCCTACAATGAGCAGTTCTTC.

About this clone: Other nucleotide sequences in the sample specify the same CDR3. CDR3 bases: TGCGCCAGCAGCTTGGTAGCGGGAGGGTCCTACGAGCAGTACTTC. It translates to CASSLVAGGSYEQYF. The chain employs TRBV5-1 and TRBJ2-7, with 11 bases lining up with TRBD2. This CDR3 is built from 15 residues. The V segment lost 0 bases and the J segment 1 base; nucleotides outside the gene matches: 0. Germline V gene lookup returns CDR1 SGHRS and CDR2 YFSETQ.

The rearrangement joins TRBV16 to TRBJ2-5; 9 bases agree with TRBD1. J was trimmed by 3 bases and V by 3 bases; bases with no gene match: 8. CDR3 length: 16 residues. CDR1 and CDR2 from the germline V gene are KGHSY and FQNENV. This CDR3 is CASSQGTGKHEETQYF. The CDR3 region has the DNA TGTGCCAGCAGCCAGGGGACAGGGAAGCACGAAGAGACCCAGTACTTC.

The chain is built from TRBV30 and TRBJ1-1, with D maybe TRBD1 (6 bases). Germline V gene sequence: CDR1 GTSNPN, CDR2 SVGIG (reference sequence). V lost 0 bases to trimming and J lost 4 bases, with 9 bases between them. This CDR3 region has 13 residues. CDR3 DNA: TGTGCCTGGAGTGTAGGCAGGGGCACTGAAGCTTTCTTT. Its protein product is CAWSVGRGTEAFF.

V gene TRBV5-4 combines with J gene TRBJ2-5, with D perhaps matching TRBD1 (5 bases). TRBJ2-7 explains the end of the DNA better; the J call may be wrong. Germline CDR1 reads SGHNT; CDR2 reads YYREEE (reference sequence). The CDR3 loop spans 14 amino acids. The CDR3 loop is CASSWTTTSYEQYF. The CDR3 bases are TGTGCCAGCAGCTGGACAACAACCTCCTACGAGCAGTACTTC.

This clone was recorded only once. The chain carries TRBV6-5 and TRBJ1-2; D is possibly TRBD1 (6 bases). The CDR3 loop spans 14 amino acids. Germline V gene sequence: CDR1 MNHEY, CDR2 SVGAGI. With 8 bases removed from V and 2 bases from J, the gap between germline ends came to 15 bases. The CDR3 loop is CASARDTLNYGYTF. The DNA for the CDR3 is TGTGCCAGCGCCCGGGACACCCTAAACTATGGCTACACCTTC.

The V and J genes are TRBV2 and TRBJ2-1; D may be TRBD2 (5 bases). V shed 6 bases and J shed 12 bases, with 15 bases lying between them. Germline CDR1 SNHLY, CDR2 FYNNEI. CDR3 length equals 12 residues. CDR3 bases: TGTGCCAGCAGCCCAGAGGGAGAAACGCAGTTCTTC. This codes for CASSPEGETQFF.

The chain links TRBV4-1 to TRBJ2-1; D not resolved. The germline V and J ends were trimmed by 1 base and 6 bases, with 13 bases remaining between them. The CDR3 extends over 15 amino acids. Germline values: CDR1 MGHRA, CDR2 YSYEKL. In DNA form, the CDR3 reads TGCGCCAGCAGCCAAGTAGTACGACGGGTCAATGAGCAGTTCTTC. Its protein product is CASSQVVRRVNEQFF.

V usage is TRBV10-3 and J usage is TRBJ1-5, with 9 bases identical to TRBD1. Germline CDR1 ENHRY, CDR2 SYGVKD. The CDR3 covers 16 residues. Unmatched junction bases numbered 12, after V lost 9 bases and J lost 3 bases. CDR3 nucleotides: TGTGCCATACCGGGACAGGGTGACCTGGACAATCAGCCCCAGCATTTT. Translating gives CAIPGQGDLDNQPQHF.

This clone was counted once. The V call is TRBV9, the J call TRBJ2-1, with TRBD2 identical over 9 bases. The CDR3 sequence is 14 residues long. Germline lookup yields CDR1 SGDLS and CDR2 YYNGEE. Trimming took 6 bases from V and 10 from J; bases not matched to a gene: 11. The DNA for the CDR3 is TGTGCCAGCACGGCGGGAGGGCGGGGTTACGAGCAGTTCTTC. Amino acids: CASTAGGRGYEQFF.

V is TRBV19 and J is TRBJ2-7, with D perhaps matching TRBD1 (6 bases). Germline CDR1 and CDR2: LNHDA and SQIVND (reference sequence). This CDR3 spans 15 amino acids. Trimming cost V 3 bases and J 0 bases, with 12 bases left between them. In DNA, the CDR3 is TGTGCCAGTAGTATTCAGGGGACCAGCTCCTACGAGCAGTACTTC. It encodes CASSIQGTSSYEQYF. Full variable domain (outside the CDR3, taken from reference TRBV19 and TRBJ2-7): DGGITQSPKYLFRKEGQNVTLSCEQNLNHDAMYWYRQDPGQGLRLIYYSQIVNDFQKGDIAEGYSVSREKKESFPLTVTSAQKNPTAFYLCASSIQGTSSYEQYFGPGTRLTVT.

This chain uses TRBV7-2 with TRBJ2-2; the match to TRBD2 covers 11 bases. This CDR3 spans 19 amino acids. Germline CDR1 reads SGHTA; CDR2 reads FQGNSA. V was pared by 5 bases and J by 4 bases, with 15 bases of the junction left unmatched. The CDR3 region has the DNA TGTGCCAGCAGCCCACGACTAGCGGGGAACCGCGGGGGCACCGGGGAGCTGTTTTTT. It is translated as CASSPRLAGNRGGTGELFF.

The CDR3 protein is CASSPPGQGAVTIYF. The CDR3 DNA reads TGTGCCAGCAGTCCCCCGGGACAGGGGGCAGTCACCATATATTTT. The chain combines TRBV6-6 with TRBJ1-3; 12 nucleotides line up with TRBD1. V was pared by 5 bases and J by 9 bases, with 8 bases of the junction left unmatched. The CDR3 covers 15 residues. Germline CDR1 reads MNHNY; CDR2 reads SVGAGI (reference sequence).

This chain joins TRBV29-1 and TRBJ2-7; TRBD2 is a possible D gene (5 bases). The V end lost 8 bases, the J end lost 4 bases, and 12 bases lay between the germline ends. This CDR3 is built from 11 residues. Per the germline V gene, CDR1 is SQVTM and CDR2 is ANQGSEA. The CDR3 loop is CSYDSGYEQYF. The CDR3 region has the DNA TGCAGCTACGATTCGGGGTACGAGCAGTACTTC.

This clone was detected once. This chain links TRBV13 with TRBJ2-7, with D possibly matching TRBD1 (6 bases). The ends were cut back, 5 bases at V and 2 bases at J, with 16 bases in the middle. The germline V gene has CDR1 PRHDT and CDR2 FYEKMQ (reference sequence). The CDR3 has 15 amino acids. The CDR3 reads CASSPYQGYTYEQYF. The CDR3 DNA is TGTGCCAGCAGCCCGTACCAGGGGTATACCTACGAGCAGTACTTC.